This TCR beta chain was recorded in a study of cytomegalovirus exposure and HLA in healthy donors. The V gene lost 2 bases and the J gene lost 0 bases, with 5 bases spanning the gap. Germline assignment: CDR1 MNHNY and CDR2 SVGAGI (reference sequence). This CDR3 has 14 amino acids. Primers included in the PCR were 60 Vbeta and 13 Jbeta primers. Here immunoSEQ multiplex PCR was the method, and the copy in TCRdb shows in-frame clones only, minus some. This sample's clone table lists 70,000 or so clones. This receptor was identified in a female donor in good health and CMV-seropositive. The V gene is TRBV6-6, the J gene TRBJ1-5; no definite D call. Sequenced: PBMCs. The CDR3 nucleotides read TGTGCCAGCAGTTACAGCCATAGCAATCAGCCCCAGCATTTT. It codes for CASSYSHSNQPQHF.